The present entry profiles one TCR beta chain with its context. Authors' processing steps: Counts of nucleated cells, estimated from reference gene primer amplification, were obtained. TCRdb's table, derived via immunoSEQ multiplex PCR, lists solely in-frame clones and lacks some. V and J calls and clone size are as listed in that table; D and trimming were resolved from the DNA. Among about 170,000 clones listed, approximately 90% were seen once. This record comes from a study of blood T cell repertoires in COVID-19. Study information: The cDNA or gDNA used as material had been derived from T cells, B-cell-depleted T cells, or PBMCs.

Germline CDR1 SGHRS, CDR2 YFSETQ. V lost 0 bases and J lost 7; bases outside the gene matches: 2. This CDR3 is built from 15 residues. This TCR was sampled from a man between 60 and 70 years old with acute or convalescent COVID-19. Sequencing used peripheral blood. This chain links TRBV5-1 with TRBJ1-4; 11 bases are shared with TRBD1. The CDR3, as DNA: TGCGCCAGCAGCTTGGACGGGACAGGGGGTGAAAAACTGTTTTTT. Protein: CASSLDGTGGEKLFF.